This TCR beta chain was retrieved from a study of cytomegalovirus exposure and HLA in healthy donors. Whole-study findings and limits: Confirmation was obtained in vitro that three CMV-associated chains are specific for CMV antigens.

Trimming took 0 bases from V and 3 from J; bases not matched to a gene: 2. The V gene's germline CDR1 is SGHNT and CDR2 YYREEE (reference sequence). The CDR3 is made up of 15 amino acids. Profiling relied on immunoSEQ multiplex PCR, and the TCRdb table lists in-frame clones only, not all of them. The profile covers over 150,000 clones, with around 83% appearing a single time and 10% to 15% taken by the ten largest. This clone was seen a handful of times. Its target is unknown. This chain connects TRBV5-4 to TRBJ1-5; TRBD1 aligns across 8 bases. The specimen sequenced was PBMCs. The sequence was collected from a woman aged 25-40 years in good health and CMV-seropositive. The CDR3 nucleotides are TGTGCCAGCAGCTTGGGCAGGGGGCACAATCAGCCCCAGCATTTT. Amino acids: CASSLGRGHNQPQHF.